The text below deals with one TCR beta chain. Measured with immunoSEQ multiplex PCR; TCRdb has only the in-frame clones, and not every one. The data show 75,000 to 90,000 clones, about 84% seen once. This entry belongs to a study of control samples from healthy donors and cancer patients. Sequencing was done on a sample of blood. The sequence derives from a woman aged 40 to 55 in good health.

In DNA, the CDR3 is TGTGCCAGCAGCCACGGGCTCTATCGGCCCCAGCATTTT. Translated, it gives CASSHGLYRPQHF. This rearrangement joins TRBV3-1 (or the pseudogene TRBV3-2) to TRBJ1-5; D is unresolved. Trimming left V 3 bases short and J 9 bases short, with 12 bases between. Germline-derived CDR1 and CDR2 are LGHDT and YNNKEL (reference sequence). The CDR3 totals 13 residues.